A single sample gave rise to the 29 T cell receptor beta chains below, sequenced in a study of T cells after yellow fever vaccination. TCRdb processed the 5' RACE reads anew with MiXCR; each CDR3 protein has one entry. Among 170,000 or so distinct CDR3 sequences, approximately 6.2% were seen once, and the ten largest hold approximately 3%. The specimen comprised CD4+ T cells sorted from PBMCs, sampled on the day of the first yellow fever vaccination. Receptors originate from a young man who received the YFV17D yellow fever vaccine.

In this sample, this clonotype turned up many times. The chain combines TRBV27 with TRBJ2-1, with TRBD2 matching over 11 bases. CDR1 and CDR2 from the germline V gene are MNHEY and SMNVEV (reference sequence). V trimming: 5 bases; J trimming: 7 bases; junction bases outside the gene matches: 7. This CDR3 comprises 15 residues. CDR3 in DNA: TGTGCCAGCAGTGGCCTAGCGGGGGGATTTAATGAGCAGTTCTTC. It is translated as CASSGLAGGFNEQFF.

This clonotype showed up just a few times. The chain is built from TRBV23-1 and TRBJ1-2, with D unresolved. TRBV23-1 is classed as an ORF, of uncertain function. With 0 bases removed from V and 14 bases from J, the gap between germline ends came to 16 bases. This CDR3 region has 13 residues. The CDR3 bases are TGCGCCAGCAGTCAATCCACGGGTGGGAGGAAGACCTTC. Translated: CASSQSTGGRKTF.

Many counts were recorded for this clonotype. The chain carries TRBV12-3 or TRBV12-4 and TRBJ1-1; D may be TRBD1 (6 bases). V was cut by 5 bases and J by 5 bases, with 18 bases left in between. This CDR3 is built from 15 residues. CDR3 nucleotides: TGTGCCAGCAGTAGCGCGAGGGGGTTAAGGACTGAAGCTTTCTTT. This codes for CASSSARGLRTEAFF.

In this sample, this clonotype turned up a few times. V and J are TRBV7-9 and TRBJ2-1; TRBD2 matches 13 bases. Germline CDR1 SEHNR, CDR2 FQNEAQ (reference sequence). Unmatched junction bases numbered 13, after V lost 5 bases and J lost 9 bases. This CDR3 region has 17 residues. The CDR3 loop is CASSRPGTSGERAEQFF. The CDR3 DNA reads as TGTGCCAGCAGCCGTCCCGGGACTAGCGGGGAACGGGCTGAGCAGTTCTTC. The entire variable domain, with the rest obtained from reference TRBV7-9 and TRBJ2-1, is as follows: DTGVSQNPRHKITKRGQNVTFRCDPISEHNRLYWYRQTLGQGPEFLTYFQNEAQLEKSRLLSDRFSAERPKGSFSTLEIQRTEQGDSAMYLCASSRPGTSGERAEQFFGPGTRLTVL.

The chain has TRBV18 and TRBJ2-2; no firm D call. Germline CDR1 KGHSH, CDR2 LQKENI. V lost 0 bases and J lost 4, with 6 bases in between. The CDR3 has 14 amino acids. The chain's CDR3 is CASSPPVSTGELFF. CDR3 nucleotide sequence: TGTGCCAGCTCACCACCAGTAAGCACCGGGGAGCTGTTTTTT.

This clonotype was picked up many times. This CDR3 reads CASSYRGQYGYTF. The CDR3 DNA reads TGTGCCAGCAGTTACAGGGGGCAATATGGCTACACCTTC. This chain links TRBV12-3 or TRBV12-4 with TRBJ1-2, with 9 bases aligning to TRBD1. J gave up 5 bases and V 4 bases, and 2 bases lay outside the gene matches. The CDR3 totals 13 residues.

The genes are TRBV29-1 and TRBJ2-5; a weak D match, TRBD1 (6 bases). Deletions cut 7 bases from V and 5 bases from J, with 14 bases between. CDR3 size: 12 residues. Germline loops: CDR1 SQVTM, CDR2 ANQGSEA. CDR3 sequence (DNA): TGCAGCGCTCTATCAGGGGCGGAGACCCAGTACTTC. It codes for CSALSGAETQYF. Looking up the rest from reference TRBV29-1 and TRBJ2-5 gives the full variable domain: SAVISQKPSRDICQRGTSLTIQCQVDSQVTMMFWYRQQPGQSLTLIATANQGSEATYESGFVIDKFPISRPNLTFSTLTVSNMSPEDSSIYLCSALSGAETQYFGPGTRLLVL.

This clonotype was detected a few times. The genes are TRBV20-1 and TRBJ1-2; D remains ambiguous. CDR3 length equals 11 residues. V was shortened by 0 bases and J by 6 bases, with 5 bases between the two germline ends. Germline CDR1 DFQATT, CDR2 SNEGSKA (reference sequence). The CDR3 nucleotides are TGCAGTGCTAGAGAGGGTGATGGCTACACCTTC. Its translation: CSAREGDGYTF.

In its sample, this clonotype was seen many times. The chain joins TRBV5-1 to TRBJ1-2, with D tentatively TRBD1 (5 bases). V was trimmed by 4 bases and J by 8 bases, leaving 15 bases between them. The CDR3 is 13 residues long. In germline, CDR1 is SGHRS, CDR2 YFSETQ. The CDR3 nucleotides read TGCGCCAGCAGCGAGGGGCCCCTGGGGGGCTACACCTTC. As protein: CASSEGPLGGYTF.

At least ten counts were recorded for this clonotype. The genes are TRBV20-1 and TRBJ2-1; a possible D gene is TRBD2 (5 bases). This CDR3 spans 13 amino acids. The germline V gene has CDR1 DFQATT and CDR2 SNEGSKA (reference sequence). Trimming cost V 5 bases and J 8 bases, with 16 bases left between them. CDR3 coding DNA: TGCAGTGCTCCGGACTCAAGAGAGGATGAGCAGTTCTTC. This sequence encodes CSAPDSREDEQFF.

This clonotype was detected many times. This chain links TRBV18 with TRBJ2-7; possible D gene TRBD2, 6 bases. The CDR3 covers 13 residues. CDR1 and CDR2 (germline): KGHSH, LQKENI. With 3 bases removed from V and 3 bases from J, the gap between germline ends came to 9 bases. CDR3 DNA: TGTGCCAGCTCACCCGCGCGGGACTACGAGCAGTACGTC. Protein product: CASSPARDYEQYV.

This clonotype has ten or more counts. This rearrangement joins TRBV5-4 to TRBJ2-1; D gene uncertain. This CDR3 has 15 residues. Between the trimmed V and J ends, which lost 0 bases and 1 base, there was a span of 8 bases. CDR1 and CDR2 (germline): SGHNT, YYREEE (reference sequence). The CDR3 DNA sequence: TGTGCCAGCAGCTTGGACAGAGCGTCCTACAATGAGCAGTTCTTC. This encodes CASSLDRASYNEQFF.

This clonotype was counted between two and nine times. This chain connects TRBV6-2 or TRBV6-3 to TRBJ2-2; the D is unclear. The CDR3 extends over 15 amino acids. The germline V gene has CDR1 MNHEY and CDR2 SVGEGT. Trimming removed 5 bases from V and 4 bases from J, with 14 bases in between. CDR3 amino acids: CASSNMSWLTGELFF. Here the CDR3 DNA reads TGTGCCAGCAGTAATATGTCATGGCTCACCGGGGAGCTGTTTTTT.

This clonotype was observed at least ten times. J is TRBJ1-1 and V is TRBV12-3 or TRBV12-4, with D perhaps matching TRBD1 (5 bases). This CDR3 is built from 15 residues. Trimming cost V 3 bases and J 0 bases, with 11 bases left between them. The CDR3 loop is CASSFRETMNTEAFF. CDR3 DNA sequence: TGTGCCAGCAGTTTCAGGGAAACCATGAACACTGAAGCTTTCTTT.

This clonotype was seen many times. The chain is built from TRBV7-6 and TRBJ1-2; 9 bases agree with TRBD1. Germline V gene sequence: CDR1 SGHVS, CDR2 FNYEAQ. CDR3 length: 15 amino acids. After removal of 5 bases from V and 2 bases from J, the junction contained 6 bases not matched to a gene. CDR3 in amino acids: CASSRLDRGNYGYTF. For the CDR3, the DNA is TGTGCCAGCAGCCGTCTCGACAGGGGGAACTATGGCTACACCTTC.

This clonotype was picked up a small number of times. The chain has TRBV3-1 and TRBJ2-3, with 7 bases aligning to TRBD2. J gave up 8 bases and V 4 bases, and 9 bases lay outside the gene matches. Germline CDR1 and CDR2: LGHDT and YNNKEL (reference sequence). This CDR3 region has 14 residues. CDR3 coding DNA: TGTGCCAGCAGCCTCTCGGGGGGTCACGGTACGCAGTATTTT. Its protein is CASSLSGGHGTQYF.

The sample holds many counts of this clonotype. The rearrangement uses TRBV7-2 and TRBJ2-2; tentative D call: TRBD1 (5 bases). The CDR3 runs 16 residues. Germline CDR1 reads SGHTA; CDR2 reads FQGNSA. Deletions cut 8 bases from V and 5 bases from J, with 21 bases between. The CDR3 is CASVPGALKGTGELFF. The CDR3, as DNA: TGTGCCAGCGTACCAGGAGCGCTTAAGGGGACCGGGGAGCTGTTTTTT. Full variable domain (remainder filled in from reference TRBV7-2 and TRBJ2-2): GAGVSQSPSNKVTEKGKDVELRCDPISGHTALYWYRQSLGQGLEFLIYFQGNSAPDKSGLPSDRFSAERTGGSVSTLTIQRTQQEDSAVYLCASVPGALKGTGELFFGEGSRLTVL.

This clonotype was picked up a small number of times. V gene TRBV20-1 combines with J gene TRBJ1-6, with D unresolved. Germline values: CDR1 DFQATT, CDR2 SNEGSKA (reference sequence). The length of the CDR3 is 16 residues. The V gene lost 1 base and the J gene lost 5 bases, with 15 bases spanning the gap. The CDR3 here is CSARVRVGSDNSPLHF. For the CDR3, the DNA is TGCAGTGCTAGAGTACGCGTGGGGTCCGATAATTCACCCCTCCACTTT.

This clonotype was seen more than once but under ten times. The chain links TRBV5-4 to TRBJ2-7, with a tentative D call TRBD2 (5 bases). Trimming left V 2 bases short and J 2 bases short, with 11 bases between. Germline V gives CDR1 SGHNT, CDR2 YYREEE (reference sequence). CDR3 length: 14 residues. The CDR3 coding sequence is TGTGCCAGCAGCTTAAGGTCCGGGGCCTACGAGCAGTACTTC. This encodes CASSLRSGAYEQYF.

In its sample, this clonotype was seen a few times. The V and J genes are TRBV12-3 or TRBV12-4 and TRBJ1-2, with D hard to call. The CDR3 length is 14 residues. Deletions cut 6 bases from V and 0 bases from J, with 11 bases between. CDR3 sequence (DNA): TGTGCCAGCAGGCGAGAGGGAGCTAACTATGGCTACACCTTC. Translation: CASRREGANYGYTF.

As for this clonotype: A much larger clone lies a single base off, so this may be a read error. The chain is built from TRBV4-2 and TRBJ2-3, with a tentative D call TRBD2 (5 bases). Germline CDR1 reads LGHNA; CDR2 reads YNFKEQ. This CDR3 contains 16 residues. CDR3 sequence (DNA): TGTGCCAGCAGCGCCCGGGGATACTCTAGCACAGATACGAAGTATTTT. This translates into CASSARGYSSTDTKYF.

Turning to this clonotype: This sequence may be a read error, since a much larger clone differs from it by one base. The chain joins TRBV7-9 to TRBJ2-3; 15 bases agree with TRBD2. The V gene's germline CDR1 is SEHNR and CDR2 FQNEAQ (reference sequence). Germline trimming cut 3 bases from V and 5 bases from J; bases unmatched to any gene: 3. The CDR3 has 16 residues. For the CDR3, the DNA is TGTGCCAGCAGCTTCGGACTAGCGGGGGGGGAAGATACGCAGTATTTT. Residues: CASSFGLAGGEDTQYF.

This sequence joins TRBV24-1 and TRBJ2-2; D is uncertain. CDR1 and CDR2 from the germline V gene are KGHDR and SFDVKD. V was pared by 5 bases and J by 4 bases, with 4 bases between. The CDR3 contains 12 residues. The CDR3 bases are TGTGCCACCAGTGTTTCCACCGGGGAGCTGTTTTTT. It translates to CATSVSTGELFF.

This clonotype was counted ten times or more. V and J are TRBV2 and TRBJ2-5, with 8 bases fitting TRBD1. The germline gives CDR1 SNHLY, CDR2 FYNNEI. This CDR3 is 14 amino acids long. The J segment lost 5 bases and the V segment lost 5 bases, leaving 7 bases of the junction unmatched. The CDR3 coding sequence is TGTGCCAGCAGTCGACAGGGGAAATCCGAGACCCAGTACTTC. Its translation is CASSRQGKSETQYF.

The CDR3 DNA follows: TGCGCCAGCAGCCACCCAAGCGGGACCGGGGAGCTGTTTTTT. It is translated as CASSHPSGTGELFF. This chain links TRBV4-3 with TRBJ2-2; a weak D match, TRBD2 (6 bases). Trimming left V 3 bases short and J 5 bases short, with 10 bases between. This CDR3 spans 14 amino acids. CDR1 is LGHNA and CDR2 is YSLEER in the germline V gene.

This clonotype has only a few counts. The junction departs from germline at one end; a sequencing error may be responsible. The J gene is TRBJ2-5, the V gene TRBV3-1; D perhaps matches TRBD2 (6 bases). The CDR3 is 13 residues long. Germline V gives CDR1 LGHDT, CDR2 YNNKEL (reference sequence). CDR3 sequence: CASSTRSGESQYF. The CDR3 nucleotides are TGTGCCAGCAGCACCAGATCGGGAGAGTCCCAGTACTTC.

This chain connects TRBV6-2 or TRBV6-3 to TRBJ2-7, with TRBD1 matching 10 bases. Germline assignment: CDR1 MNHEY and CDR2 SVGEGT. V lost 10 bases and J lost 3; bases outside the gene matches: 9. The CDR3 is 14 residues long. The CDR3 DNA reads TGTGCCACCTCGGGACAGGGGCGATACTACGAGCAGTACGTC. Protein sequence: CATSGQGRYYEQYV.

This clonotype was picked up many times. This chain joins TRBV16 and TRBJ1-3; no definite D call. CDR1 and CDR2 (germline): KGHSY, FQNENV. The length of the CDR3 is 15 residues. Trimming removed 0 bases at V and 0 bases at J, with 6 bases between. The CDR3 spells CASSQSRPSGNTIYF. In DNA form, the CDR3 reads TGTGCCAGCAGCCAATCCAGGCCCTCTGGAAACACCATATATTTT.

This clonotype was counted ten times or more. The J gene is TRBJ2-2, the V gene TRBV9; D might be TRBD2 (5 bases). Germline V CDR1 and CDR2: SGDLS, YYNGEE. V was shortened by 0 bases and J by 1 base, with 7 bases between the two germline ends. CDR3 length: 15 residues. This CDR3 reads CASSVEAGNTGELFF. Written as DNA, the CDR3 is TGTGCCAGCAGCGTAGAGGCGGGGAACACCGGGGAGCTGTTTTTT.